These 32 T cell receptor beta chains share one sample of origin, sequenced in a study of T cells after yellow fever vaccination. TCRdb re-called the 5' RACE reads through MiXCR, storing one row per CDR3 protein. Among some 320,000 distinct CDR3 sequences, 7.5% to 9% were seen once, and the ten largest hold over 3%. The sample consisted of CD4+ T cells sorted from PBMCs, taken 5 days after the yellow fever booster vaccination. The receptors here all came from a man younger than 35 who received the YFV17D yellow fever vaccine.

The J gene is TRBJ2-3, the V gene TRBV20-1, with D unclear. CDR3 size: 15 residues. V was shortened by 2 bases and J by 1 base, with 13 bases between the two germline ends. Germline V gives CDR1 DFQATT, CDR2 SNEGSKA (reference sequence). The CDR3 nucleotides read TGCAGTGCTAGACCGCCCCGTGAAGGCACAGATACGCAGTATTTT. Protein sequence: CSARPPREGTDTQYF.

This clonotype has ten or more counts. The chain carries TRBV24-1 and TRBJ2-1; 7 bases fit TRBD1. From germline, CDR1 is KGHDR and CDR2 SFDVKD. This CDR3 has 14 residues. V lost 6 bases, J lost 3 bases, and 4 bases stayed unmatched. CDR3 sequence: CATSPGGFYNEQFF. The CDR3 DNA reads TGTGCCACCAGTCCAGGGGGTTTCTACAATGAGCAGTTCTTC.

This clonotype has just a few counts. This rearrangement joins TRBV6-2 or TRBV6-3 to TRBJ1-5; the D is unclear. The CDR3 runs to 13 residues. The germline V gene encodes CDR1 MNHEY and CDR2 SVGEGT. Trimming shortened V by 7 bases and J by 0 bases, and 7 bases separated the two germline ends. The CDR3 loop reads CASTVDSNQPQHF. The CDR3 DNA reads TGTGCCAGCACGGTTGATAGCAATCAGCCCCAGCATTTT.

The chain joins TRBV28 to TRBJ2-5, with D maybe TRBD1 (6 bases). The CDR3 spans 13 residues. V lost 5 bases to trimming and J lost 7 bases, with 14 bases between them. Germline V gives CDR1 MDHEN, CDR2 SYDVKM. CDR3 region: CASSKSTGLTQYF. The CDR3 DNA is TGTGCCAGCAGTAAATCAACAGGGTTGACCCAGTACTTC.

Many counts were recorded for this clonotype. The chain is built from TRBV5-1 and TRBJ1-1; D may be TRBD1 (5 bases). Trimming shortened V by 4 bases and J by 10 bases, and 14 bases separated the two germline ends. The V gene's germline CDR1 is SGHRS and CDR2 YFSETQ. The CDR3 loop spans 12 amino acids. CDR3 bases: TGCGCCAGCAGCGATCCAGGGAAGGCAGCTTTCTTT. It codes for CASSDPGKAAFF.

This chain links TRBV11-1 with TRBJ2-3; TRBD1 aligns across 7 bases. The CDR3 totals 14 residues. CDR1 SGHAT and CDR2 FQDESV come from the germline V gene (reference sequence). V lost 5 bases, J lost 5 bases, and 7 bases stayed unmatched. CDR3 sequence: CASSETGLKDTQYF. The CDR3 DNA reads as TGTGCCAGCAGCGAGACAGGGTTAAAAGATACGCAGTATTTT.

This clonotype was picked up a small number of times. This chain connects TRBV4-2 to TRBJ2-7, with 9 bases fitting TRBD1. Germline loops: CDR1 LGHNA, CDR2 YNFKEQ. The CDR3 runs 14 residues. Trimming cost V 4 bases and J 2 bases; bases outside gene matches: 3. As DNA, the CDR3 is TGTGCCAGCAGCCCGAGGACAGGGGCCTACGAGCAGTACTTC. This gives the protein CASSPRTGAYEQYF.

This clonotype showed up many times. The J gene is TRBJ1-5, the V gene TRBV9; a weak D match, TRBD1 (6 bases). This CDR3 comprises 15 residues. Germline values: CDR1 SGDLS, CDR2 YYNGEE. Trimming took off 1 base at V and 7 bases at J, with 15 bases between the two ends. The CDR3 protein is CASSVLGGLGQPQHF. The CDR3 coding sequence is TGTGCCAGCAGCGTACTTGGGGGGCTGGGGCAGCCCCAGCATTTT.

This clonotype occurred a few times. The chain carries TRBV5-4 and TRBJ2-7; 7 bases line up with TRBD1. Trimming removed 4 bases from V and 5 bases from J; junction bases left unmatched: 15. Germline CDR1 SGHNT, CDR2 YYREEE (reference sequence). The CDR3 has 16 amino acids. CDR3 coding DNA: TGTGCCAGCAGCCCGGGCCTCCAGACAGGGATCGACGAGCAGTACTTC. Its translation is CASSPGLQTGIDEQYF.

This clonotype was counted a few times. V gene TRBV21-1 combines with J gene TRBJ1-6. TRBV21-1 is termed a pseudogene. The CDR3 is 15 amino acids. The chain's CDR3 is CASSKGRAYNSPLHF. The CDR3 DNA follows: TGTGCCAGCAGCAAAGGGCGTGCCTATAATTCACCCCTCCACTTT.

This clonotype was seen more than once but under ten times. The chain carries TRBV6-1 and TRBJ1-5, with D tentatively TRBD1 (5 bases). The CDR3 sequence is 16 residues long. The V end lost 5 bases, the J end lost 0 bases, and 14 bases lay between the germline ends. In germline, CDR1 is MNHNS, CDR2 SASEGT. The CDR3 loop reads CASSSPGGYSNQPQHF. The CDR3 coding sequence is TGTGCCAGCAGTAGCCCTGGGGGATATAGCAATCAGCCCCAGCATTTT.

The sample holds many counts of this clonotype. This chain uses TRBV20-1 with TRBJ1-5, with 8 bases that match TRBD1. The CDR3 runs to 14 residues. The germline gives CDR1 DFQATT, CDR2 SNEGSKA (reference sequence). V trimming: 0 bases; J trimming: 8 bases; junction bases outside the gene matches: 6. This CDR3 reads CSARDNRGGEPQHF. The CDR3 DNA sequence: TGCAGTGCTAGAGATAACAGGGGGGGGGAGCCCCAGCATTTT.

This clonotype occurred a few times. The J gene is TRBJ2-5, the V gene TRBV6-2 or TRBV6-3, with TRBD2 as a possible D gene (5 bases). Per germline, CDR1 MNHEY and CDR2 SVGEGT. The CDR3 spans 14 residues. The ends were cut back, 0 bases at V and 1 base at J, with 6 bases in the middle. This chain's CDR3 is CASSYSSGQETQYF. CDR3 nucleotides: TGTGCCAGCAGTTACTCGAGCGGCCAAGAGACCCAGTACTTC.

This clonotype was detected only a few times. V usage is TRBV9 and J usage is TRBJ2-5; D not certain. Germline V gene lookup returns CDR1 SGDLS and CDR2 YYNGEE. CDR3 length: 15 amino acids. V lost 1 base to trimming and J lost 2 bases, with 12 bases between them. The DNA of the CDR3 is TGTGCCAGCAGCGTAAGGCCGGGTAGGCAAGAGACCCAGTACTTC. It yields the protein CASSVRPGRQETQYF. The full variable domain, its missing parts supplied by reference TRBV9 and TRBJ2-5, is DSGVTQTPKHLITATGQRVTLRCSPRSGDLSVYWYQQSLDQGLQFLIQYYNGEERAKGNILERFSAQQFPDLHSELNLSSLELGDSALYFCASSVRPGRQETQYFGPGTRLLVL.

The chain combines TRBV10-3 with TRBJ2-3; perhaps D is TRBD1 or TRBD2 (5 bases each). V lost 6 bases and J lost 1, with 11 bases in between. This CDR3 contains 14 residues. Germline assignment: CDR1 ENHRY and CDR2 SYGVKD. In nucleotides, the CDR3 is TGTGCCATCAGCGTGGGACCCCGCACAGATACGCAGTATTTT. Protein sequence: CAISVGPRTDTQYF.

This clonotype was seen a few times. J is TRBJ2-2 and V is TRBV7-2, with D maybe TRBD1 (5 bases). The germline V gene encodes CDR1 SGHTA and CDR2 FQGNSA. The germline V and J ends were trimmed by 5 bases and 1 base, with 11 bases remaining between them. The CDR3 sequence is 15 residues long. The CDR3 sequence: CASSPNRQNTGELFF. CDR3 in DNA: TGTGCCAGCAGCCCAAACAGGCAGAACACCGGGGAGCTGTTTTTT.

The V gene is TRBV20-1, the J gene TRBJ2-5, with D possibly being TRBD1 (5 bases). The germline gives CDR1 DFQATT, CDR2 SNEGSKA (reference sequence). The CDR3 extends over 13 amino acids. The ends were cut back, 0 bases at V and 2 bases at J, with 7 bases in the middle. DNA of the CDR3: TGCAGTGCTAGAGATCCAGGGCAAGAGACCCAGTACTTC. Translating it yields CSARDPGQETQYF.

The V gene is TRBV6-5, the J gene TRBJ2-5; D tentatively fits TRBD1 or TRBD2 (5 bases each). CDR3 size: 13 residues. V was trimmed by 0 bases and J by 5 bases, leaving 7 bases between them. From germline, CDR1 is MNHEY and CDR2 SVGAGI. CDR3 DNA: TGTGCCAGCAGTTACTCTGAGGGGGAGACCCAGTACTTC. Protein sequence: CASSYSEGETQYF.

This clonotype was seen repeatedly, ten times or more. The chain is built from TRBV6-6 and TRBJ2-5, with TRBD2 as a possible D gene (6 bases). With 0 bases removed from V and 3 bases from J, the gap between germline ends came to 17 bases. Germline CDR1 is MNHNY and CDR2 is SVGAGI (reference sequence). The CDR3 runs 17 residues. The CDR3 sequence: CASSYSAGSGGKETQYF. CDR3 sequence (DNA): TGTGCCAGCAGTTACTCGGCGGGGAGTGGAGGGAAAGAGACCCAGTACTTC.

This clonotype was detected a few times. This chain connects TRBV18 to TRBJ1-1; D remains unclear. The germline gives CDR1 KGHSH, CDR2 LQKENI. The CDR3 runs to 16 residues. V was trimmed by 2 bases and J by 3 bases, leaving 16 bases between them. The CDR3 loop reads CASSPYNDLLDTEAFF. For the CDR3, the DNA is TGTGCCAGCTCACCATATAATGACCTTCTGGACACTGAAGCTTTCTTT.

This clonotype turned up a few times. The chain has TRBV20-1 and TRBJ1-2; D not resolved. CDR3 length: 13 amino acids. With 3 bases removed from V and 4 bases from J, the gap between germline ends came to 12 bases. Per germline, CDR1 DFQATT and CDR2 SNEGSKA (reference sequence). The DNA of the CDR3 is TGCAGTGCTAGTGACCTTACTGCCTATGGCTACACCTTC. Encoded protein: CSASDLTAYGYTF.

The genes are TRBV15 and TRBJ1-3; D gene ambiguous. The CDR3 has 17 amino acids. The germline V gene has CDR1 LNHNV and CDR2 YYDKDF (reference sequence). With 4 bases removed from V and 0 bases from J, the gap between germline ends came to 16 bases. CDR3 sequence reads: CATSMIGQIRSGNTIYF. The CDR3 coding sequence is TGTGCCACCAGCATGATAGGGCAGATTCGCTCTGGAAACACCATATATTTT.

The genes are TRBV2 and TRBJ2-7; 8 nucleotides align to TRBD1. The V segment lost 7 bases and the J segment 5 bases; nucleotides outside the gene matches: 7. The CDR3 runs 13 residues. Germline loops: CDR1 SNHLY, CDR2 FYNNEI. CDR3 sequence reads: CASIQDRDNEQYF. CDR3 nucleotide sequence: TGTGCCAGCATTCAGGACAGGGACAACGAGCAGTACTTC.

The chain joins TRBV7-3 to TRBJ1-1; D is unclear. CDR1 and CDR2 (germline): SGHTA, FQGTGA. The CDR3 contains 13 residues. V was pared by 0 bases and J by 6 bases, with 8 bases between. Here the CDR3 reads CASSLTVDSEAFF. The CDR3 DNA reads TGTGCCAGCAGCTTAACGGTGGATTCTGAAGCTTTCTTT.

This clonotype has ten or more counts. The chain uses TRBV29-1 and TRBJ1-1; D is unresolved. Germline CDR1 and CDR2: SQVTM and ANQGSEA. V was cut by 4 bases and J by 11 bases, with 11 bases left in between. The CDR3 totals 10 residues. The CDR3 DNA sequence: TGCAGCGTTGTGGCCTCACAGGCTTTCTTT. Encoded protein: CSVVASQAFF.

There are a few counts of this clonotype. The chain couples TRBV9 to TRBJ2-1, with 11 positions matching TRBD2. CDR1 and CDR2 from the germline V gene are SGDLS and YYNGEE. This CDR3 region has 18 residues. The V and J ends lost 4 bases and 7 bases, in that order; junction bases with no gene match: 16. The CDR3 is CASSPPLGASGGYNEQFF. CDR3 nucleotides: TGTGCCAGCAGCCCTCCCCTGGGGGCTAGCGGGGGGTATAATGAGCAGTTCTTC.

The V gene is TRBV6-2 or TRBV6-3, the J gene TRBJ2-1, with 9 nucleotides matching TRBD2. The CDR3 is 16 residues long. V shed 4 bases, J shed 7 bases, and the junction held 11 bases outside the gene matches. CDR1 is MNHEY and CDR2 is SVGEGT in the germline V gene. The CDR3 DNA is TGTGCCAGCAGTTCCAGGCGGGGGGGCCAGTATAATGAGCAGTTCTTC. This encodes CASSSRRGGQYNEQFF.

In this sample, this clonotype turned up a few times. The rearrangement joins TRBV30 to TRBJ2-2, with D possibly matching TRBD2 (5 bases). The germline V and J ends were trimmed by 2 bases and 0 bases, with 13 bases remaining between them. This CDR3 is 16 amino acids long. CDR1 is GTSNPN, CDR2 SVGIG, per germline (reference sequence). CDR3 DNA: TGTGCCTGGAGTCCTTTGGGAGCCGCGAACACCGGGGAGCTGTTTTTT. This codes for CAWSPLGAANTGELFF.

J is TRBJ2-7 and V is TRBV2, with D possibly being TRBD1 or TRBD2 (5 bases each). V lost 6 bases, J lost 4 bases, and 10 bases lay in between. Germline V gives CDR1 SNHLY, CDR2 FYNNEI. The CDR3 runs to 12 residues. The CDR3 DNA sequence: TGTGCCAGCAGGTTGGGACGGTACGAGCAGTACTTC. Protein: CASRLGRYEQYF.

This clonotype was observed a handful of times. The rearrangement uses TRBV7-6 and TRBJ1-1; the D is unclear. V was clipped by 5 bases and J by 2 bases, with 9 bases between them. This CDR3 contains 13 residues. Looked up from germline, CDR1 is SGHVS and CDR2 is FNYEAQ. The CDR3 bases are TGTGCCAGCAGCCTCCAAGATAACACTGAAGCTTTCTTT. The encoded protein is CASSLQDNTEAFF.

This clonotype occurred a few times. The chain recombines TRBV25-1 with TRBJ1-2; unclear D gene. Trimming removed 7 bases at V and 0 bases at J, with 12 bases between. CDR3 size: 14 residues. The V gene's germline CDR1 is MGHDK and CDR2 SYGVNS. The CDR3 DNA follows: TGTGCCAGCAATCAAGGGTGGGCTAACTATGGCTACACCTTC. Protein sequence: CASNQGWANYGYTF.

This clonotype was seen more than once but under ten times. CDR3 region: CASSPGRGDNEQFF. The CDR3 DNA follows: TGTGCCAGCAGCCCAGGACGGGGGGACAATGAGCAGTTCTTC. V gene TRBV5-4 combines with J gene TRBJ2-1; TRBD2 matches 7 bases. CDR3 length: 14 residues. V lost 4 bases, J lost 5 bases, and 6 bases stayed unmatched. The V gene's germline CDR1 is SGHNT and CDR2 YYREEE (reference sequence).